Presented here are 32 T cell receptor beta chains from one specimen sequenced in a study of T cells in Graves' hyperthyroidism and ophthalmopathy. RNA transcripts were the template for amplifying TCR beta CDR3 regions. HTBI primers drove first-round RT-PCR of the TCR CDR3. TCRdb re-derived calls from the multiplex PCR reads in MiXCR, one entry per CDR3 protein. The table has about 530,000 distinct CDR3 sequences, roughly a sixth seen once; the top ten hold 17%. The sequencing sample was made of blood. The receptors here all came from a woman aged 18 to 35 with Graves' ophthalmopathy.

Ten or more counts support this clonotype. This chain joins TRBV6-2 or TRBV6-3 and TRBJ2-1, with D maybe TRBD2 (5 bases). From germline, CDR1 is MNHEY and CDR2 SVGEGT. The CDR3 loop spans 15 amino acids. Deletions cut 4 bases from V and 0 bases from J, with 10 bases between. This chain's CDR3 is CASSSTSTSYNEQFF. Written as DNA, the CDR3 is TGTGCCAGCAGTTCTACTAGTACCTCCTACAATGAGCAGTTCTTC.

This clonotype was recorded at least ten times. The chain links TRBV27 to TRBJ2-3; 11 bases align to TRBD2. V shed 5 bases and J 0 bases; nucleotides not matched to a gene: 13. Germline lookup yields CDR1 MNHEY and CDR2 SMNVEV (reference sequence). This CDR3 comprises 19 residues. In DNA form, the CDR3 reads TGTGCCAGCAGTCCGGACGGAATAGCGGGGGGGACTAGCACAGATACGCAGTATTTT. Its translation is CASSPDGIAGGTSTDTQYF.

This clonotype was seen many times. V and J are TRBV28 and TRBJ1-2, with a weak D call TRBD1 (6 bases). Trimming took 5 bases from V and 4 from J, leaving 11 bases between them. Germline CDR1 MDHEN, CDR2 SYDVKM. This CDR3 is built from 13 residues. The CDR3 DNA sequence: TGTGCCAGCAGTATAGGGGGAAGCTATGGCTACACCTTC. Encoded protein: CASSIGGSYGYTF.

This clonotype was seen many times. The genes are TRBV11-2 and TRBJ2-5; D possibly uses TRBD1 or TRBD2 (5 bases each). This CDR3 spans 16 amino acids. V was cut by 2 bases and J by 1 base, with 14 bases left in between. CDR1 is SGHAT and CDR2 is FQNNGV in the germline V gene. The CDR3: CASSLSRGRRQETQYF. The DNA of the CDR3 is TGTGCCAGCAGCTTATCCCGGGGCAGGCGCCAAGAGACCCAGTACTTC.

The genes are TRBV7-8 and TRBJ2-7; the D gene is possibly TRBD1 (5 bases). CDR3 length equals 14 residues. Germline loops: CDR1 SGHVS, CDR2 FQNEAQ. V was cut by 1 base and J by 2 bases, with 9 bases left in between. The CDR3 sequence: CASSLVGEAYEQYF. In DNA, the CDR3 is TGTGCCAGCAGCTTAGTAGGGGAAGCCTACGAGCAGTACTTC.

Many counts were recorded for this clonotype. The chain links TRBV7-8 to TRBJ1-2, with D possibly matching TRBD1 (6 bases). The CDR3 is made up of 16 amino acids. Trimming stripped 5 bases from V and 0 bases from J, with 16 bases between. From germline, CDR1 is SGHVS and CDR2 FQNEAQ. The CDR3 nucleotides read TGTGCCAGCAGCCCCTTCGCAGGGGACCCTAACTATGGCTACACCTTC. It encodes CASSPFAGDPNYGYTF.

This clonotype was observed at least ten times. The V call is TRBV7-2, the J call TRBJ2-1, with 9 bases identical to TRBD1. The ends lost 0 bases at V and 6 bases at J; junction bases unmatched: 3. This CDR3 is 15 amino acids long. The germline V gene has CDR1 SGHTA and CDR2 FQGNSA. The CDR3 DNA reads as TGTGCCAGCAGCTTAGCCGCGGACAGGGGCAATGAGCAGTTCTTC. It is translated as CASSLAADRGNEQFF.

This clonotype was found many times. The chain carries TRBV5-1 and TRBJ1-1; D is perhaps TRBD1 (5 bases). The CDR3 covers 15 residues. With 4 bases removed from V and 1 base from J, the gap between germline ends came to 14 bases. Germline lookup yields CDR1 SGHRS and CDR2 YFSETQ. The DNA of the CDR3 is TGCGCCAGCAGCGGGGGAGACGGACCGAACACTGAAGCTTTCTTT. This translates into CASSGGDGPNTEAFF.

The J gene is TRBJ2-3, the V gene TRBV7-2; D is unresolved. The CDR3 covers 11 residues. Trimming stripped 4 bases from V and 7 bases from J, with 6 bases between. Germline V CDR1 and CDR2: SGHTA, FQGNSA. The CDR3 bases are TGTGCCAGCAGCTCAGCGCATACGCAGTATTTT. This sequence encodes CASSSAHTQYF.

At least ten counts were recorded for this clonotype. The chain carries TRBV5-6 and TRBJ1-5; possibly TRBD1 for D (5 bases). The germline CDR1 and CDR2 sequences are SGHDT and YYEEEE. CDR3 length: 13 amino acids. V was clipped by 4 bases and J by 5 bases, with 10 bases between them. The CDR3 DNA is TGTGCCAGCAGCCAGGGTCGAGATCAGCCCCAGCATTTT. As protein: CASSQGRDQPQHF.

This clonotype was recorded at least ten times. This chain links TRBV5-1 with TRBJ1-1; D is unclear. CDR3 length equals 16 residues. Germline lookup yields CDR1 SGHRS and CDR2 YFSETQ. Trimming took off 1 base at V and 1 base at J, with 14 bases between the two ends. CDR3 loop: CASSLNPANGNTEAFF. The CDR3 region has the DNA TGCGCCAGCAGCTTGAATCCGGCGAACGGGAACACTGAAGCTTTCTTT.

The chain uses TRBV9 and TRBJ2-1; D gene uncertain. Germline CDR1 is SGDLS and CDR2 is YYNGEE. V was trimmed by 0 bases and J by 0 bases, leaving 7 bases between them. This CDR3 spans 15 amino acids. CDR3 bases: TGTGCCAGCAGCGTAGACGAGAGCTCCTACAATGAGCAGTTCTTC. It translates to CASSVDESSYNEQFF.

V usage is TRBV28 and J usage is TRBJ2-7; no firm D call. This CDR3 contains 13 residues. Germline loops: CDR1 MDHEN, CDR2 SYDVKM. The V gene lost 10 bases and the J gene lost 0 bases, with 13 bases spanning the gap. The CDR3 coding sequence is TGTGCCACCCTTCGTAGTCTCTCCTACGAGCAGTACTTC. This sequence encodes CATLRSLSYEQYF.

This clonotype was seen ten or more times. The chain couples TRBV28 to TRBJ2-3; 9 positions match TRBD2. The germline V gene encodes CDR1 MDHEN and CDR2 SYDVKM. The V gene end was trimmed by 6 bases and the J gene end by 3 bases; junction bases not matched to a gene: 7. CDR3 length: 15 residues. The CDR3 is CASRGVAGVTDTQYF. The CDR3 DNA reads as TGTGCCAGCAGGGGGGTAGCGGGGGTGACAGATACGCAGTATTTT.

This clonotype was recorded at least ten times. This chain connects TRBV28 to TRBJ1-5; unclear D gene. Per the germline V gene, CDR1 is MDHEN and CDR2 is SYDVKM. Trimming left V 5 bases short and J 3 bases short, with 8 bases between. The CDR3 extends over 13 amino acids. In DNA, the CDR3 is TGTGCCAGCAGTGTGGAGTTCAATCAGCCCCAGCATTTT. The encoded protein is CASSVEFNQPQHF.

This clonotype was detected ten times or more. This chain uses TRBV28 with TRBJ1-2, with D possibly TRBD1 on 6 matching bases. The CDR3 runs 13 residues. V was shortened by 6 bases and J by 8 bases, with 16 bases between the two germline ends. Germline CDR1 reads MDHEN; CDR2 reads SYDVKM. The CDR3 DNA sequence: TGTGCCAGCAGCCCGACCTACAGGGAAGGCTACACCTTC. Translated, it gives CASSPTYREGYTF.

Written as DNA, the CDR3 is TGCAGTGAAGGCGGCACTGAAGCTTTCTTT. This sequence encodes CSEGGTEAFF. The chain carries TRBV20-1 and TRBJ1-1; D is ambiguous. Germline values: CDR1 DFQATT, CDR2 SNEGSKA (reference sequence). The CDR3 consists of 10 residues. V lost 7 bases and J 4 bases, leaving 7 bases between the germline ends.

This clonotype was found a few times. The chain joins TRBV6-1 to TRBJ1-5; 8 positions agree with TRBD1. The CDR3 sequence is 15 residues long. The V gene end was trimmed by 3 bases and the J gene end by 4 bases; junction bases not matched to a gene: 5. From germline, CDR1 is MNHNS and CDR2 SASEGT. The CDR3 protein is CASSETGVGNQPQHF. DNA for the CDR3: TGTGCCAGCAGTGAGACAGGGGTGGGAAATCAGCCCCAGCATTTT.

The sample holds a few counts of this clonotype. V gene TRBV3-1 combines with J gene TRBJ2-5; D is undetermined. This CDR3 contains 14 residues. V lost 4 bases, J lost 1 base, and 10 bases lay in between. Germline CDR1 and CDR2: LGHDT and YNNKEL (reference sequence). CDR3 loop: CASSLGVPQETQYF. CDR3 nucleotide sequence: TGTGCCAGCAGCCTTGGAGTTCCCCAAGAGACCCAGTACTTC.

This clonotype was picked up many times. The CDR3 is CASSFSGTSANDMLETQYF. The CDR3 region has the DNA TGTGCCAGCAGTTTCTCCGGGACTAGCGCTAATGACATGTTGGAGACCCAGTACTTC. The chain combines TRBV28 with TRBJ2-5, with 10 nucleotides matching TRBD2. CDR3 length: 19 residues. V lost 3 bases and J lost 5; bases outside the gene matches: 18. CDR1 is MDHEN, CDR2 SYDVKM, per germline.

This clonotype appeared many times. J is TRBJ2-1 and V is TRBV28; D is perhaps TRBD1 or TRBD2 (6 bases each). The ends were cut back, 6 bases at V and 1 base at J, with 10 bases in the middle. Germline CDR1 MDHEN, CDR2 SYDVKM. The CDR3 is 14 residues long. As DNA, the CDR3 is TGTGCCAGCAGGGACAGCGGGTCCTACAATGAGCAGTTCTTC. This gives the protein CASRDSGSYNEQFF.

The chain employs TRBV30 and TRBJ2-1; D perhaps matches TRBD2 (7 bases). CDR1 is GTSNPN, CDR2 SVGIG, per germline (reference sequence). This CDR3 spans 18 amino acids. V was clipped by 5 bases and J by 0 bases, with 23 bases between them. The CDR3 nucleotides are TGTGCCTGGGGGGATGGGCGGGGGCCGAAATACTCCTACAATGAGCAGTTCTTC. It codes for CAWGDGRGPKYSYNEQFF.

As concerns this clonotype: This may arise from a read error, as a much more abundant clone is one base away. The V call is TRBV6-5, the J call TRBJ2-1, with TRBD2 matching 9 bases. J gave up 12 bases and V 0 bases, and 9 bases lay outside the gene matches. CDR1 is MNHEY and CDR2 is SVGAGI in the germline V gene. The CDR3 is 15 amino acids. CDR3 DNA: TGTGCCAGCAGTTACTCTAGCGGGAGATATAGTGGGCAGTTCTTC. Protein: CASSYSSGRYSGQFF.

J is TRBJ2-3 and V is TRBV10-3; 7 positions match TRBD2. Per germline, CDR1 ENHRY and CDR2 SYGVKD. The CDR3 contains 16 residues. J gave up 0 bases and V 6 bases, and 9 bases lay outside the gene matches. This CDR3 reads CAIRRLAAPSTDTQYF. The DNA of the CDR3 is TGTGCCATCAGGAGGCTAGCGGCCCCTAGCACAGATACGCAGTATTTT.

This clonotype was seen a handful of times. The chain recombines TRBV9 with TRBJ1-3; D is uncertain. The CDR3 covers 16 residues. CDR1 is SGDLS, CDR2 YYNGEE, per germline. Trimming took 0 bases from V and 0 from J, leaving 10 bases between them. The CDR3 nucleotides read TGTGCCAGCAGCGTAGGTGGCAGGAGCTCTGGAAACACCATATATTTT. It yields the protein CASSVGGRSSGNTIYF.

This clonotype was counted ten times or more. The V gene is TRBV3-1, the J gene TRBJ1-2; no clear D gene. This CDR3 has 13 amino acids. From germline, CDR1 is LGHDT and CDR2 YNNKEL (reference sequence). The ends were cut back, 2 bases at V and 8 bases at J, with 12 bases in the middle. The CDR3 sequence is CASSQPGSGGYTF. The CDR3 DNA sequence: TGTGCCAGCAGCCAACCGGGATCCGGAGGCTACACCTTC.

In its sample, this clonotype was seen a few times. At one of its ends the junction is not consistent with the germline gene, which may arise from a read error. The chain employs TRBV6-1 and TRBJ1-6; D possibly corresponds to TRBD1 (6 bases). Germline-derived CDR1 and CDR2 are MNHNS and SASEGT. CDR3 length: 16 residues. CDR3 residues: CASSEGPTGNNSPLHF. In nucleotides, the CDR3 is TGTGCCAGCAGCGAAGGACCAACAGGGAATAATTCACCCCTCCACTTT.

The table lists this clonotype with many counts. This sequence joins TRBV6-2 or TRBV6-3 and TRBJ2-7, with TRBD1 matching over 9 bases. CDR3 length: 15 amino acids. Germline values: CDR1 MNHEY, CDR2 SVGEGT. J was trimmed by 6 bases and V by 7 bases; bases with no gene match: 13. CDR3 region: CASTGVGQGISEQYF. CDR3 nucleotides: TGTGCCAGCACCGGTGTCGGACAGGGGATTAGCGAGCAGTACTTC.

This clonotype was detected only a few times. The rearrangement uses TRBV6-1 and TRBJ2-5, with 10 positions matching TRBD2. V shed 6 bases and J 3 bases; nucleotides not matched to a gene: 4. The CDR3 runs 14 residues. Germline V gene sequence: CDR1 MNHNS, CDR2 SASEGT. The CDR3 protein is CASRIGLAEETQYF. DNA for the CDR3: TGTGCCAGCAGGATAGGACTAGCGGAAGAGACCCAGTACTTC.

This clonotype was observed a few times. The rearrangement uses TRBV20-1 and TRBJ1-4; D is perhaps TRBD1 (5 bases). This CDR3 spans 14 amino acids. V was cut by 6 bases and J by 4 bases, with 15 bases left in between. Germline CDR1 is DFQATT and CDR2 is SNEGSKA (reference sequence). CDR3 coding DNA: TGCAGTGCCACTCCCGCCCAGGGTAATGAAAAACTGTTTTTT. Translated, it gives CSATPAQGNEKLFF.

This clonotype was seen many times. The CDR3 is CSATPDGLNTEAFF. The DNA of the CDR3 is TGCAGTGCTACGCCGGACGGTTTGAACACTGAAGCTTTCTTT. V is TRBV20-1 and J is TRBJ1-1; D gene unclear. Germline CDR1 reads DFQATT; CDR2 reads SNEGSKA (reference sequence). The V end was cut by 4 bases, the J end by 0 bases, with 12 bases between. This CDR3 has 14 amino acids.

The rearrangement joins TRBV6-1 to TRBJ1-4; 8 bases agree with TRBD1. The CDR3 contains 14 residues. Trimming cost V 6 bases and J 8 bases; bases outside gene matches: 8. CDR1 and CDR2 (germline): MNHNS, SASEGT. This CDR3 reads CASRPTGADEKLFF. As DNA, the CDR3 is TGTGCCAGCAGACCGACAGGGGCGGACGAAAAACTGTTTTTT.